Sequencing of this T cell receptor (beta chain) was carried out in a study of T-cell memory formation after mild COVID-19. Study background: Across donors, TCR clusters were largely donor specific. Study observations and caveats: Later expanders leaned toward CD4+, whereas clones contracting from day 15 to 85 were balanced CD4/CD8. The appearance of some responding clones in pre-infection memory suggested that cross-reactive memory joined.

5'RACE primed from the constant segment yielded TCR alpha and TCR beta cDNA libraries bearing sample barcodes and UMIs. MiXCR was run by TCRdb on the 5' RACE reads, yielding one entry per CDR3 protein. The sample has more than 450,000 distinct CDR3 sequences, roughly 18% seen once. This clonotype was counted only a few times. Its cognate antigen is unknown. CDR1 and CDR2 from the germline V gene are SQVTM and ANQGSEA. The ends were cut back, 8 bases at V and 6 bases at J, with 16 bases in the middle. The CDR3 has 12 residues. The gene calls are TRBV29-1 and TRBJ1-2, with a weak D call TRBD1 (5 bases). Sequenced material: PBMCs or a T cell subset sorted from them (not recorded which). This TCR came from an adult woman who had mild COVID-19 (a few samples of this study predate the infection). Cell type and time point are not known. This CDR3 reads CSSFSGGHGYTF. CDR3 DNA: TGCAGCTCCTTCTCTGGGGGTCATGGCTACACCTTC.